These 30 T cell receptor beta chains share one sample of origin, sequenced in a study of T-cell reconstitution after alpha-beta-depleted transplantation in children. The authors prepared the TCRbeta library with unique molecular identifiers. One entry per CDR3 protein results from TCRdb running MiXCR on the PCR reads. Of some 520,000 distinct CDR3 sequences detected, around a third appear once; the ten largest clones hold 2% to 3%. The source was PBMCs from the stem cell graft donor, collected from the stem cell graft. These receptors were taken from a human donor who donated a stem cell graft to a child with aplastic anemia.

The chain recombines TRBV5-1 with TRBJ2-4, with 7 bases matching TRBD1. Germline-derived CDR1 and CDR2 are SGHRS and YFSETQ. The CDR3 totals 14 residues. With V trimmed by 5 bases and J by 0 bases, 2 bases remained unmatched. CDR3 region: CASRGQVAKNIQYF. The DNA of the CDR3 is TGCGCCAGCAGAGGACAGGTAGCCAAAAACATTCAGTACTTC.

This clonotype was seen more than once but under ten times. The chain has TRBV20-1 and TRBJ2-1; TRBD1 matches at 7 bases. The germline CDR1 and CDR2 sequences are DFQATT and SNEGSKA (reference sequence). The CDR3 contains 15 residues. The V segment lost 5 bases and the J segment 0 bases; nucleotides outside the gene matches: 7. CDR3 loop: CSAVADRSSYNEQFF. In nucleotides, the CDR3 is TGCAGTGCTGTGGCGGACAGGAGCTCCTACAATGAGCAGTTCTTC.

This clonotype has just a few counts. The rearrangement uses TRBV5-4 and TRBJ2-1; 8 bases agree with TRBD1. This CDR3 contains 17 residues. V lost 0 bases to trimming and J lost 2 bases; unmatched junction nucleotides: 7. Looked up from germline, CDR1 is SGHNT and CDR2 is YYREEE (reference sequence). CDR3 region: CASSLALGQGTYNEQFF. Here the CDR3 DNA reads TGTGCCAGCAGCTTGGCCCTAGGACAGGGAACCTACAATGAGCAGTTCTTC.

This clonotype was counted many times. The chain combines TRBV12-3 or TRBV12-4 with TRBJ2-5; a possible D gene is TRBD2 (5 bases). This CDR3 region has 14 residues. V shed 2 bases and J shed 4 bases, with 11 bases lying between them. CDR3 sequence: CASSLLGGGETQYF. The CDR3 DNA reads as TGTGCCAGCAGTTTACTCGGTGGAGGAGAGACCCAGTACTTC.

This chain uses TRBV10-3 with TRBJ2-6, with unresolved D. CDR1 and CDR2 (germline): ENHRY, SYGVKD. CDR3 length equals 16 residues. The V end was cut by 0 bases, the J end by 1 base, with 7 bases between. CDR3 sequence (DNA): TGTGCCATCAGTGAGTCGATCGGGTCTGGGGCCAACGTCCTGACTTTC. Its protein product is CAISESIGSGANVLTF.

The sample holds a few counts of this clonotype. The chain employs TRBV29-1 and TRBJ2-3; 7 bases fit TRBD1. V lost 6 bases and J lost 2; bases outside the gene matches: 11. There are 15 residues in the CDR3. Germline CDR1 SQVTM, CDR2 ANQGSEA. The CDR3 region is CSVDPRQGTTDTQYF. In DNA form, the CDR3 reads TGCAGCGTCGACCCCAGACAGGGAACCACAGATACGCAGTATTTT.

In its sample, this clonotype was seen a few times. This chain uses TRBV25-1 with TRBJ1-3; D uncertain. The CDR3 has 16 residues. V was pared by 1 base and J by 2 bases, with 12 bases between. Germline V gene data show CDR1 as MGHDK and CDR2 as SYGVNS. In nucleotides, the CDR3 is TGTGCCAGCAGTGAATTATCGGGCCTCCCTGGAAACACCATATATTTT. It encodes CASSELSGLPGNTIYF.

This clonotype was counted between two and nine times. This sequence joins TRBV18 and TRBJ1-3, with D perhaps matching TRBD1 (6 bases). The CDR3 length is 17 residues. Trimming took off 3 bases at V and 0 bases at J, with 15 bases between the two ends. Germline assignment: CDR1 KGHSH and CDR2 LQKENI. The CDR3 sequence is CASSPSTGLSSGNTIYF. The CDR3 DNA reads as TGTGCCAGCTCACCGTCCACAGGGTTGAGCTCTGGAAACACCATATATTTT.

The chain is built from TRBV7-2 and TRBJ2-3; 9 bases are a match to TRBD2. V lost 1 base to trimming and J lost 2 bases; unmatched junction nucleotides: 4. Per the germline V gene, CDR1 is SGHTA and CDR2 is FQGNSA. This CDR3 comprises 16 residues. Here the CDR3 DNA reads TGTGCCAGCAGCTTAGGGGCTAGCGGGAACACAGATACGCAGTATTTT. It encodes CASSLGASGNTDTQYF.

This clonotype came up a few times. V is TRBV29-1 and J is TRBJ1-1; D unresolved. Per the germline V gene, CDR1 is SQVTM and CDR2 is ANQGSEA. Deletions cut 3 bases from V and 3 bases from J, with 8 bases between. This CDR3 region has 12 residues. The CDR3 nucleotides are TGCAGCGTTGAGGGTAGAGACACTGAAGCTTTCTTT. Encoded protein: CSVEGRDTEAFF.

The genes are TRBV6-5 and TRBJ1-2; possible D gene TRBD1, 5 bases. Deletions cut 4 bases from V and 8 bases from J, with 20 bases between. Germline V gene sequence: CDR1 MNHEY, CDR2 SVGAGI. This CDR3 region has 15 residues. The CDR3 nucleotides are TGTGCCAGCAGTTCCTCCGGGACGGCCTCTATGGGCTACACCTTC. This sequence encodes CASSSSGTASMGYTF.

This clonotype was detected only a few times. The chain recombines TRBV6-5 with TRBJ2-5; tentative D call: TRBD2 (6 bases). The CDR3 contains 16 residues. Trimming stripped 1 base from V and 1 base from J, with 13 bases between. The germline V gene encodes CDR1 MNHEY and CDR2 SVGAGI. The DNA for the CDR3 is TGTGCCAGCAGTTACTTTCCGGGAGCGGTCCAAGAGACCCAGTACTTC. This sequence encodes CASSYFPGAVQETQYF.

For the CDR3, the DNA is TGTGCCAGCGGGGAAAAGACAGGGAACACTGAAGCTTTCTTT. Its protein is CASGEKTGNTEAFF. The rearrangement links TRBV11-2 to TRBJ1-1; D may be TRBD1 (6 bases). Germline loops: CDR1 SGHAT, CDR2 FQNNGV. V dropped 8 bases and J dropped 1 base, with 14 bases sitting between them. This CDR3 is 14 amino acids long.

The sample holds a few counts of this clonotype. This chain joins TRBV2 and TRBJ1-1; no definite D call. V lost 6 bases and J lost 1, with 12 bases in between. Germline V gives CDR1 SNHLY, CDR2 FYNNEI. The CDR3 loop spans 14 amino acids. The CDR3 DNA is TGTGCCAGCAGGTCGATGGCGGAGAACACTGAAGCTTTCTTT. Protein: CASRSMAENTEAFF.

The chain is built from TRBV20-1 and TRBJ1-5; the D is unclear. CDR3 size: 13 residues. V lost 0 bases and J lost 3, with 6 bases in between. Looked up from germline, CDR1 is DFQATT and CDR2 is SNEGSKA (reference sequence). The DNA for the CDR3 is TGCAGTGCTAGAGATTCGGTCAATCAGCCCCAGCATTTT. The encoded protein is CSARDSVNQPQHF.

This chain uses TRBV7-6 with TRBJ2-5; 15 bases align to TRBD2. The germline gives CDR1 SGHVS, CDR2 FNYEAQ. This CDR3 is 18 amino acids long. V was clipped by 7 bases and J by 1 base; unmatched bases: 10. CDR3 nucleotide sequence: TGTGCCAGCACCCCAGCTGGACTAGCGGGAGGGATCCAAGAGACCCAGTACTTC. Encoded protein: CASTPAGLAGGIQETQYF.

V and J are TRBV20-1 and TRBJ2-1; 10 bases align to TRBD1. This CDR3 has 14 residues. Germline V gene sequence: CDR1 DFQATT, CDR2 SNEGSKA (reference sequence). V lost 3 bases to trimming and J lost 7 bases; unmatched junction nucleotides: 6. In nucleotides, the CDR3 is TGCAGTGCTAGTAGGACAGGGGGTTGGAATGAGCAGTTCTTC. Protein product: CSASRTGGWNEQFF.

This clonotype was picked up one time. The chain is built from TRBV7-2 and TRBJ2-5; 8 bases fit TRBD1. Trimming removed 3 bases from V and 5 bases from J; junction bases left unmatched: 8. The CDR3 consists of 15 residues. Germline V gene sequence: CDR1 SGHTA, CDR2 FQGNSA. The CDR3 loop is CASSFDRGPRETQYF. The CDR3 DNA follows: TGTGCCAGCAGCTTTGACAGGGGACCTCGGGAGACCCAGTACTTC.

The V call is TRBV5-6, the J call TRBJ2-7; D may match TRBD1 or TRBD2 (5 bases each). Germline V CDR1 and CDR2: SGHDT, YYEEEE. V was pared by 6 bases and J by 4 bases, with 17 bases between. There are 14 residues in the CDR3. In DNA form, the CDR3 reads TGTGCCAGCATTAAGCAGGGAGATTTATACGAGCAGTACGTC. Translation gives CASIKQGDLYEQYV.

The J gene is TRBJ2-2, the V gene TRBV5-1; 10 nucleotides match TRBD2. The J segment lost 7 bases and the V segment lost 3 bases, leaving 15 bases of the junction unmatched. The CDR3 consists of 18 residues. The germline CDR1 and CDR2 sequences are SGHRS and YFSETQ. For the CDR3, the DNA is TGCGCCAGCAGCTCCCTTCCACTAGCGGGAAAGTTCGGCGGGGAGCTGTTTTTT. It encodes CASSSLPLAGKFGGELFF.

V and J are TRBV20-1 and TRBJ2-1; D gene uncertain. Per the germline V gene, CDR1 is DFQATT and CDR2 is SNEGSKA (reference sequence). This CDR3 is 15 amino acids long. V lost 2 bases and J 0 bases, leaving 11 bases between the germline ends. CDR3 sequence: CSARFGESSYNEQFF. CDR3 in DNA: TGCAGTGCTAGATTCGGCGAGAGCTCCTACAATGAGCAGTTCTTC.

V usage is TRBV4-3 and J usage is TRBJ2-1; D perhaps matches TRBD2 (5 bases). Germline-derived CDR1 and CDR2 are LGHNA and YSLEER. V shed 5 bases and J shed 0 bases, with 8 bases lying between them. The CDR3 length is 14 residues. CDR3 sequence reads: CASSNGGSYNEQFF. Here the CDR3 DNA reads TGCGCCAGCAGCAACGGAGGCTCCTACAATGAGCAGTTCTTC.

The CDR3 loop reads CSVDPRGETQYF. In DNA form, the CDR3 reads TGCAGCGTTGATCCCCGAGGGGAGACCCAGTACTTC. This chain connects TRBV29-1 to TRBJ2-5; maybe TRBD2 (5 bases). CDR1 and CDR2 from the germline V gene are SQVTM and ANQGSEA. V shed 3 bases and J shed 5 bases, with 10 bases lying between them. CDR3 size: 12 residues.

The V call is TRBV12-3 or TRBV12-4, the J call TRBJ2-4, with D perhaps TRBD2 (6 bases). The V end was cut by 7 bases, the J end by 1 base, with 11 bases between. The CDR3 is 14 residues long. The CDR3 DNA follows: TGTGCCAGCATGTCGGGGGTGGCCAAAAACATTCAGTACTTC. Its translation: CASMSGVAKNIQYF.

The rearrangement joins TRBV15 to TRBJ2-5; D gene uncertain. CDR1 and CDR2 (germline): LNHNV, YYDKDF (reference sequence). With 4 bases removed from V and 2 bases from J, the gap between germline ends came to 14 bases. This CDR3 has 15 amino acids. The CDR3 DNA follows: TGTGCCACCAGCATCCTCCTCACGAGACAAGAGACCCAGTACTTC. Its translation: CATSILLTRQETQYF. The whole variable domain, filled in from reference TRBV15 and TRBJ2-5, reads DAMVIQNPRYQVTQFGKPVTLSCSQTLNHNVMYWYQQKSSQAPKLLFHYYDKDFNNEADTPDNFQSRRPNTSFCFLDIRSPGLGDTAMYLCATSILLTRQETQYFGPGTRLLVL.

This chain links TRBV29-1 with TRBJ2-1; D is unresolved. The V and J ends lost 0 bases and 0 bases respectively, with 9 bases between them. Germline V lookup: CDR1 SQVTM, CDR2 ANQGSEA. CDR3 length: 15 residues. The chain's CDR3 is CSVEDRTSSYNEQFF. The CDR3 bases are TGCAGCGTTGAAGATCGAACGAGCTCCTACAATGAGCAGTTCTTC.

This clonotype was seen only a few times. The chain has TRBV13 and TRBJ1-5; D not certain. The CDR3 consists of 13 residues. Germline loops: CDR1 PRHDT, CDR2 FYEKMQ (reference sequence). Trimming stripped 5 bases from V and 9 bases from J, with 14 bases between. CDR3 nucleotides: TGTGCCAGCAGCCACAAGTCCTGGGGGCCCCAGCATTTT. The encoded protein is CASSHKSWGPQHF.

This clonotype was counted many times. V gene TRBV20-1 combines with J gene TRBJ2-5; 9 bases are a match to TRBD1. With 6 bases clipped from V and 8 bases from J, the junction kept 10 bases outside the gene matches. Per the germline V gene, CDR1 is DFQATT and CDR2 is SNEGSKA (reference sequence). This CDR3 contains 13 residues. CDR3 DNA: TGCAGTGCAATCGACAGGGGGGGAAAAACCCAGTACTTC. The encoded protein is CSAIDRGGKTQYF.

The count of this clonotype is one. CDR3 sequence reads: CASSSGTKGKQYF. For the CDR3, the DNA is TGTGCCAGCAGTTCCGGGACCAAGGGGAAGCAGTACTTC. The chain employs TRBV28 and TRBJ2-7, with D perhaps being TRBD1 or TRBD2 (5 bases each). This CDR3 is 13 amino acids long. CDR1 MDHEN and CDR2 SYDVKM come from the germline V gene. Trimming took 4 bases from V and 8 from J, leaving 15 bases between them.

Only a few counts were recorded for this clonotype. V is TRBV29-1 and J is TRBJ2-1; D remains unclear. The germline V gene encodes CDR1 SQVTM and CDR2 ANQGSEA. This CDR3 spans 10 amino acids. Trimming left V 8 bases short and J 6 bases short, with 8 bases between. The CDR3 sequence: CSYNRNEQFF. The CDR3, as DNA: TGCAGCTATAACCGCAATGAGCAGTTCTTC.